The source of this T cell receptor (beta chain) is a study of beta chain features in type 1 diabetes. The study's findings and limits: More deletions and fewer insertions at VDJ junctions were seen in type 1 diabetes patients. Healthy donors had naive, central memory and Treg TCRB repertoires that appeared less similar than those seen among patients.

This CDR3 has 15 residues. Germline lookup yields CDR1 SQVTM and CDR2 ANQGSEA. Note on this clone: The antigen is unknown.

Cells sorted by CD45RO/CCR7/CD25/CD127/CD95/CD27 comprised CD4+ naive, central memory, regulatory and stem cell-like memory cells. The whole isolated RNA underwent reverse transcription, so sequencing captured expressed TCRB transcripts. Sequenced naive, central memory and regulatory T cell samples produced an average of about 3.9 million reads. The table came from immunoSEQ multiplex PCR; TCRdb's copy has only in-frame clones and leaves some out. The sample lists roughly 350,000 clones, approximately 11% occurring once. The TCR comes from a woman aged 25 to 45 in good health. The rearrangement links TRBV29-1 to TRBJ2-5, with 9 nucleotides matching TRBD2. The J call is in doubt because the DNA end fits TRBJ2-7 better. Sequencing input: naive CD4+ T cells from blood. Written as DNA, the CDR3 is TGCAGCGTTGAAGATCGTGGTAGCGGGAGCTACGAGCAGTACTTC. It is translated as CSVEDRGSGSYEQYF.